This T cell receptor (beta chain) derives from a study of PD-1 blockade in classical Hodgkin lymphoma. The repertoire was sequenced with immunoSEQ multiplex PCR; TCRdb's copy has only in-frame clones and lacks some. The profile shows about 50,000 clones, roughly 89% of them singletons. Time point denoted: cycle 4 day 1 (C4D1), after less than seven weeks of nivolumab. Relapse after autologous stem cell transplantation occurred in every patient, and brentuximab vedotin exposure varied. This receptor was identified in a human donor with classical Hodgkin lymphoma. The sequences come from peripheral blood mononuclear cells (PBMCs), collected before the fourth cycle of nivolumab.

CDR3 DNA sequence: TGCGCCAGCAGCTCGGACTCTAATTCACCCCTCCACTTT. This encodes CASSSDSNSPLHF. V gene TRBV5-1 combines with J gene TRBJ1-6; D is unresolved. V lost 3 bases and J 6 bases, leaving 7 bases between the germline ends. Germline V lookup: CDR1 SGHRS, CDR2 YFSETQ. The CDR3 contains 13 residues.